This entry concerns a single T cell receptor beta chain. This specimen belongs to a study of OX40 agonist ivuxolimab in advanced cancers. Sequencing used immunoSEQ multiplex PCR; TCRdb keeps in-frame clones, though not all of them. Among some 74,000 clones listed, roughly 90% were seen once. Germline CDR1 reads SGHAT; CDR2 reads FQNNGV. Losses at the gene ends were 4 bases for V and 4 bases for J; bases not matched to a gene: 7. CDR3 length: 16 amino acids. The sequenced sample was CD4+ or CD8+ T cells sorted from blood, obtained in a trial of the OX40 agonist ivuxolimab. The chain employs TRBV11-2 and TRBJ2-3; TRBD2 matches at 11 bases. This TCR came from an adult with an advanced solid tumor such as melanoma, head and neck, liver or kidney cancer. For the CDR3, the DNA is TGTGCCAGCAGCTCCACTAGCGGGAGAGGGGCAGATACGCAGTATTTT. Amino acids: CASSSTSGRGADTQYF.